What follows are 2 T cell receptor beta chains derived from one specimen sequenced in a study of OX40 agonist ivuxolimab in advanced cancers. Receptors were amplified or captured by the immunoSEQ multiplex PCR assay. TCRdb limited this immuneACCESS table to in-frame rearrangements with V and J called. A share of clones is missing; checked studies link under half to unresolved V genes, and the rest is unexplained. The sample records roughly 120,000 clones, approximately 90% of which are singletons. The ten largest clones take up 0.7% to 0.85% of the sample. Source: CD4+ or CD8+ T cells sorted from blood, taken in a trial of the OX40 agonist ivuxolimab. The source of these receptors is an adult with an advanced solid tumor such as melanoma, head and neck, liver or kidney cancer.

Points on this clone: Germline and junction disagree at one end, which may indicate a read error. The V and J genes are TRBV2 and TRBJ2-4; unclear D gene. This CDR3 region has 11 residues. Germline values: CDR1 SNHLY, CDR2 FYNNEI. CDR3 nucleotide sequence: TGTGCCAGCAGTGTTACCGGGCGAGGAAACTTC. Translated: CASSVTGRGNF.

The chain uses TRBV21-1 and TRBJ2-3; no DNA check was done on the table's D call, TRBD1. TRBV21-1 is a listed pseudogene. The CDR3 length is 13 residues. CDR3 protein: CASKMGLRDTQYF. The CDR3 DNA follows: TGTGCCAGCAAAATGGGCCTCCGGGATACGCAGTATTTT.